A single sample gave rise to the 25 T cell receptor beta chains below, sequenced in a study of blood T cell repertoires in COVID-19. Some clones are missing from TCRdb's copy, which holds only in-frame ones; the method was immunoSEQ multiplex PCR. The table records some 200,000 clones, 86% of them present only once. Source material: peripheral blood. Every receptor here comes from a woman in her forties or fifties with acute or convalescent COVID-19.

The genes are TRBV12-3 or TRBV12-4 and TRBJ2-2; the match to TRBD1 covers 10 bases. V gave up 6 bases and J gave up 6 bases; unmatched junction bases: 1. This CDR3 is built from 13 residues. The CDR3 region has the DNA TGTGCCAGCAGGGGGACAGGGGCCGGGGAGCTGTTTTTT. Amino acids: CASRGTGAGELFF.

In DNA, the CDR3 is TGTGCCAGCAGTGACAGTCCCAGGGCTTCACCCCTCCACTTT. Translation: CASSDSPRASPLHF. This chain joins TRBV6-1 and TRBJ1-6; D may be TRBD1 (5 bases). Germline CDR1 reads MNHNS; CDR2 reads SASEGT. V was cut by 3 bases and J by 9 bases, with 12 bases left in between. The CDR3 loop spans 14 amino acids.

This clone was seen a few times. The genes are TRBV15 and TRBJ1-1; 10 bases fit TRBD1. Germline values: CDR1 LNHNV, CDR2 YYDKDF (reference sequence). Germline trimming cut 1 base from V and 4 bases from J; bases unmatched to any gene: 6. The CDR3 is made up of 16 amino acids. CDR3 nucleotides: TGTGCCACCAGCAGAGGACAGGGGGCTACGGGCACTGAAGCTTTCTTT. Its protein is CATSRGQGATGTEAFF. The full variable domain, rest sourced from reference TRBV15 and TRBJ1-1, is DAMVIQNPRYQVTQFGKPVTLSCSQTLNHNVMYWYQQKSSQAPKLLFHYYDKDFNNEADTPDNFQSRRPNTSFCFLDIRSPGLGDTAMYLCATSRGQGATGTEAFFGQGTRLTVV.

This chain uses TRBV6-5 with TRBJ1-2; D not certain. The CDR3 covers 14 residues. Deletions cut 2 bases from V and 2 bases from J, with 9 bases between. Germline-derived CDR1 and CDR2 are MNHEY and SVGAGI. In DNA form, the CDR3 reads TGTGCCAGCAGTTACGATCCCCAGAACTATGGCTACACCTTC. Translating it yields CASSYDPQNYGYTF.

V gene TRBV11-2 combines with J gene TRBJ1-2, with a weak D call TRBD1 (5 bases). This CDR3 has 13 amino acids. The germline gives CDR1 SGHAT, CDR2 FQNNGV. Trimming removed 1 base at V and 2 bases at J, with 5 bases between. The CDR3 region is CASSLGQNYGYTF. The CDR3 coding sequence is TGTGCCAGCAGCTTAGGACAGAACTATGGCTACACCTTC.

The chain uses TRBV7-9 and TRBJ1-6, with a weak D call TRBD1 (5 bases). This CDR3 comprises 15 residues. Germline assignment: CDR1 SEHNR and CDR2 FQNEAQ (reference sequence). The V end lost 5 bases, the J end lost 5 bases, and 13 bases lay between the germline ends. The CDR3 reads CASSTTQGHNSPLHF. The CDR3, as DNA: TGTGCCAGCAGCACCACGCAGGGCCATAATTCACCCCTCCACTTT. Complete variable domain (other parts from reference TRBV7-9 and TRBJ1-6): DTGVSQNPRHKITKRGQNVTFRCDPISEHNRLYWYRQTLGQGPEFLTYFQNEAQLEKSRLLSDRFSAERPKGSFSTLEIQRTEQGDSAMYLCASSTTQGHNSPLHFGNGTRLTVT.

The rearrangement links TRBV11-2 to TRBJ1-6; TRBD1 is a possible D gene (6 bases). There are 16 residues in the CDR3. V was clipped by 5 bases and J by 2 bases, with 13 bases between them. The V gene's germline CDR1 is SGHAT and CDR2 FQNNGV. This CDR3 is CASSPAGTPYNSPLHF. CDR3 in DNA: TGTGCCAGCAGCCCTGCTGGGACACCCTATAATTCACCCCTCCACTTT.

The chain links TRBV9 to TRBJ2-7, with TRBD2 as a possible D gene (5 bases). Germline V gene lookup returns CDR1 SGDLS and CDR2 YYNGEE. V gave up 3 bases and J gave up 2 bases, with 12 bases separating them. This CDR3 has 14 residues. CDR3 region: CASSASAGPYEQYF. CDR3 DNA sequence: TGTGCCAGCAGCGCCAGCGCGGGCCCCTACGAGCAGTACTTC.

This clone occurred a few times. This sequence joins TRBV30 and TRBJ1-2; D gene unclear. The germline V gene has CDR1 GTSNPN and CDR2 SVGIG (reference sequence). Trimming shortened V by 4 bases and J by 3 bases, and 12 bases separated the two germline ends. The CDR3 is 13 amino acids. Written as DNA, the CDR3 is TGTGCCTGGACAAGGAGACTTGACTATGGCTACACCTTC. It yields the protein CAWTRRLDYGYTF. The full variable domain, completed using reference TRBV30 and TRBJ1-2, is SQTIHQWPATLVQPVGSPLSLECTVEGTSNPNLYWYRQAAGRGLQLLFYSVGIGQISSEVPQNLSASRPQDRQFILSSKKLLLSDSGFYLCAWTRRLDYGYTFGSGTRLTVV.

CDR3 nucleotide sequence: TGTGCCTGGAGCCCCGCGATTCATGGTAGCGGGGGGGCAGATACGCAGTATTTT. As protein: CAWSPAIHGSGGADTQYF. The J gene is TRBJ2-3, the V gene TRBV30; 11 bases map to TRBD2. V was pared by 3 bases and J by 4 bases, with 15 bases of the junction left unmatched. The CDR3 has 18 amino acids. The germline V gene has CDR1 GTSNPN and CDR2 SVGIG (reference sequence).

This rearrangement joins TRBV5-4 to TRBJ2-1; the match to TRBD2 covers 12 bases. Germline CDR1 SGHNT, CDR2 YYREEE (reference sequence). Trimming removed 0 bases from V and 1 base from J; junction bases left unmatched: 8. The CDR3 sequence is 19 residues long. The CDR3 reads CASSLVLAGGVISYNEQFF. The DNA for the CDR3 is TGTGCCAGCAGCTTGGTACTAGCGGGAGGAGTAATATCCTACAATGAGCAGTTCTTC.

The rearrangement joins TRBV19 to TRBJ1-5, with D maybe TRBD1 (6 bases). Deletions cut 4 bases from V and 2 bases from J, with 12 bases between. Germline V gives CDR1 LNHDA, CDR2 SQIVND (reference sequence). The CDR3 sequence is 15 residues long. CDR3 residues: CASSKQGFGNQPQHF. The CDR3 nucleotides read TGTGCCAGTAGTAAACAGGGATTTGGCAATCAGCCCCAGCATTTT.

The chain joins TRBV5-1 to TRBJ2-2, with TRBD1 matching over 8 bases. The ends lost 0 bases at V and 1 base at J; junction bases unmatched: 2. This CDR3 region has 16 residues. Looked up from germline, CDR1 is SGHRS and CDR2 is YFSETQ. This CDR3 is CASSLEGTGNTGELFF. CDR3 in DNA: TGCGCCAGCAGCTTGGAGGGGACAGGGAACACCGGGGAGCTGTTTTTT.

This clone was found a few times. The chain joins TRBV2 to TRBJ1-2, with 7 bases matching TRBD1. Germline-derived CDR1 and CDR2 are SNHLY and FYNNEI. The CDR3 has 15 amino acids. Losses at the gene ends were 3 bases for V and 2 bases for J; bases not matched to a gene: 6. The CDR3 sequence: CASSDPGTENYGYTF. CDR3 in DNA: TGTGCCAGCAGTGACCCCGGGACAGAAAACTATGGCTACACCTTC.

The gene calls are TRBV5-1 and TRBJ2-4; TRBD1 aligns across 9 bases. The CDR3 is 14 amino acids. Looked up from germline, CDR1 is SGHRS and CDR2 is YFSETQ. J gave up 7 bases and V 4 bases, and 6 bases lay outside the gene matches. The CDR3 nucleotides read TGCGCCAGCAGCGTGGCGACAGGGGGGAACATTCAGTACTTC. Encoded protein: CASSVATGGNIQYF.

The chain links TRBV28 to TRBJ2-7; 9 bases map to TRBD1. The germline V gene encodes CDR1 MDHEN and CDR2 SYDVKM. J gave up 3 bases and V 6 bases, and 9 bases lay outside the gene matches. This CDR3 is 15 amino acids long. For the CDR3, the DNA is TGTGCCAGCAGCCCCTTCGGGACAGGGTACTACGAGCAGTACTTC. It specifies CASSPFGTGYYEQYF.

The V and J genes are TRBV11-2 and TRBJ2-3; weak D call: TRBD1 (5 bases). Trimming pared 7 bases from V and 4 bases from J, leaving 9 bases between. CDR1 is SGHAT and CDR2 is FQNNGV in the germline V gene. This CDR3 is built from 12 residues. The CDR3 DNA reads TGTGCCAGCACAGGGTCCGCAGATACGCAGTATTTT. Translating it yields CASTGSADTQYF.

The chain joins TRBV5-5 to TRBJ2-3; 8 nucleotides agree with TRBD1. The CDR3 spans 16 residues. With 0 bases clipped from V and 2 bases from J, the junction kept 5 bases outside the gene matches. The V gene's germline CDR1 is SGHKS and CDR2 YYEKEE (reference sequence). CDR3: CASSLDRDRFTDTQYF. The DNA for the CDR3 is TGTGCCAGCAGCTTGGACCGGGACAGGTTCACAGATACGCAGTATTTT.

The rearrangement joins TRBV7-8 to TRBJ1-1; D gene uncertain. Germline CDR1 reads SGHVS; CDR2 reads FQNEAQ. CDR3 size: 14 residues. Trimming took 0 bases from V and 1 from J, leaving 6 bases between them. Here the CDR3 reads CASSLAAGNTEAFF. The DNA of the CDR3 is TGTGCCAGCAGCTTAGCGGCGGGGAACACTGAAGCTTTCTTT.

The CDR3, as DNA: TGTGCCACCGGGACTAGCGGACGCACAGATACGCAGTATTTT. This sequence encodes CATGTSGRTDTQYF. The genes are TRBV5-4 and TRBJ2-3; the match to TRBD2 covers 11 bases. The V gene end was trimmed by 9 bases and the J gene end by 1 base; junction bases not matched to a gene: 4. This CDR3 contains 14 residues. Per the germline V gene, CDR1 is SGHNT and CDR2 is YYREEE (reference sequence).

This clone has a handful of counts. This rearrangement joins TRBV5-1 to TRBJ2-2; 8 nucleotides match TRBD1. J lost 5 bases, V lost 0 bases, and 6 bases had no gene match. Germline V gene sequence: CDR1 SGHRS, CDR2 YFSETQ. CDR3 length: 16 residues. CDR3 region: CASSLADRGWTGELFF. CDR3 in DNA: TGCGCCAGCAGCTTGGCTGACAGGGGATGGACCGGGGAGCTGTTTTTT. The full variable domain, completed using reference TRBV5-1 and TRBJ2-2, is KAGVTQTPRYLIKTRGQQVTLSCSPISGHRSVSWYQQTPGQGLQFLFEYFSETQRNKGNFPGRFSGRQFSNSRSEMNVSTLELGDSALYLCASSLADRGWTGELFFGEGSRLTVL.

The J gene is TRBJ2-5, the V gene TRBV7-2; 9 positions match TRBD2. The trim removed 3 bases at V and 5 bases at J, leaving 13 bases unmatched. The CDR3 loop spans 17 amino acids. Germline V gives CDR1 SGHTA, CDR2 FQGNSA. CDR3 DNA: TGTGCCAGCAGCTTGTGGATGGCGGCTAGCGGGGAGGAGACCCAGTACTTC. Translated, it gives CASSLWMAASGEETQYF.

This clone was seen more than once but under ten times. The V and J genes are TRBV5-5 and TRBJ1-1; D perhaps matches TRBD1 (6 bases). The germline V gene encodes CDR1 SGHKS and CDR2 YYEKEE (reference sequence). V was shortened by 3 bases and J by 1 base, with 10 bases between the two germline ends. This CDR3 has 14 residues. For the CDR3, the DNA is TGTGCCAGCAGCTGGGGGCTACAGAACACTGAAGCTTTCTTT. It yields the protein CASSWGLQNTEAFF.

The rearrangement uses TRBV18 and TRBJ1-2; D uncertain. V was trimmed by 2 bases and J by 8 bases, leaving 15 bases between them. The length of the CDR3 is 14 residues. Germline CDR1 is KGHSH and CDR2 is LQKENI. The CDR3 reads CASSPNQLPEGYTF. The CDR3 nucleotides read TGTGCCAGCTCACCAAACCAACTCCCTGAGGGCTACACCTTC.

J is TRBJ2-7 and V is TRBV7-2, with D tentatively TRBD1 (6 bases). The V and J ends lost 5 bases and 4 bases respectively, with 24 bases between them. Germline V gene sequence: CDR1 SGHTA, CDR2 FQGNSA. The CDR3 has 17 residues. CDR3 bases: TGTGCCAGCAGCGATGGGAAAGGGACGGGACACCTTTACGAGCAGTACTTC. Its translation: CASSDGKGTGHLYEQYF.